This T cell receptor beta chain was identified in a study of blood T cell repertoires in COVID-19. Study as a whole: Donors in the United States, Italy and Spain gave samples during acute or convalescent COVID-19. Nucleic acid was either cDNA or gDNA, and it came from T cells, B-cell-depleted T cells, or PBMCs.

The V segment lost 1 base and the J segment 0 bases; nucleotides outside the gene matches: 2. The CDR3 sequence is 15 residues long. Per the germline V gene, CDR1 is LNHDA and CDR2 is SQIVND (reference sequence). The authors' processing: Estimation of nucleated cell counts relied on the amplification of reference gene primers. Using immunoSEQ multiplex PCR, the repertoire was profiled, and TCRdb retains in-frame clones only, with some absent. The V and J calls and the clone size are those of that table, but D and trimming were determined from the DNA. This table has hundreds of thousands of clones, about 90% appearing once.

This chain links TRBV19 with TRBJ1-1; 7 bases line up with TRBD1. This receptor was obtained from a woman in her thirties or forties who had recovered from COVID-19. Sequences were obtained from peripheral blood. The CDR3 DNA reads TGTGCCAGTAGTATAGGGCAGGGGGTGAACACTGAAGCTTTCTTT. Amino acid sequence: CASSIGQGVNTEAFF.